These 13 T cell receptor beta chains originate from one sample sequenced in a study of OX40 agonist ivuxolimab in advanced cancers. The method behind the library was the immunoSEQ multiplex PCR assay. The source is immuneACCESS, and TCRdb retained only in-frame sequences with V and J called. Part of the clones is not carried over; for the studies checked, unresolved V genes explain less than half of this, and the remainder is unexplained. The sample contains 46,000 or so clones, around 77% of them found a single time. The ten biggest clones cover 2.6% of the sample. This sample comprised CD4+ or CD8+ T cells sorted from blood, obtained in a trial of the OX40 agonist ivuxolimab. These TCRs come from an adult with an advanced solid tumor such as melanoma, head and neck, liver or kidney cancer.

The V and J genes are TRBV5-1 and TRBJ2-2; D gene uncertain. V lost 1 base and J 6 bases, leaving 7 bases between the germline ends. Germline assignment: CDR1 SGHRS and CDR2 YFSETQ. The CDR3 covers 13 residues. CDR3 protein: CASSLLGSGELFF. The DNA of the CDR3 is TGCGCCAGCAGCTTGTTGGGCTCCGGGGAGCTGTTTTTT. The full variable domain, rest sourced from reference TRBV5-1 and TRBJ2-2, is KAGVTQTPRYLIKTRGQQVTLSCSPISGHRSVSWYQQTPGQGLQFLFEYFSETQRNKGNFPGRFSGRQFSNSRSEMNVSTLELGDSALYLCASSLLGSGELFFGEGSRLTVL.

This chain links TRBV10-1 with TRBJ1-1; D is unresolved. V was trimmed by 2 bases and J by 2 bases, leaving 6 bases between them. The CDR3 is made up of 13 amino acids. Germline CDR1 is WNHNN and CDR2 is SYGVQD (reference sequence). The CDR3 DNA reads as TGCGCCAGCAGTGAGAGCGGTAACACTGAAGCTTTCTTT. Protein: CASSESGNTEAFF.

This sequence joins TRBV28 and TRBJ2-1; TRBD2 matches 11 bases. Germline assignment: CDR1 MDHEN and CDR2 SYDVKM. The CDR3 runs 16 residues. V lost 5 bases, J lost 9 bases, and 12 bases stayed unmatched. The CDR3 sequence: CASSLSGRAVVGEQFF. Written as DNA, the CDR3 is TGTGCCAGCAGTCTTAGCGGGAGGGCCGTCGTAGGTGAGCAGTTCTTC.

About this clone itself: Other nucleotide sequences from this sample produce the same CDR3. The CDR3 bases are TGTGCCAGCAGCCTCCTCCGGGACACCGGGGAGCTGTTTTTT. This codes for CASSLLRDTGELFF. V gene TRBV11-3 combines with J gene TRBJ2-2; D remains unclear. This CDR3 spans 14 amino acids. Per the germline V gene, CDR1 is SGHNT and CDR2 is YENEEA. V lost 5 bases to trimming and J lost 3 bases, with 10 bases between them.

CDR3 DNA: TGCGCCAGCAGCTTGGATGGTTCCTCAAACTATGGCTACACCTTC. It codes for CASSLDGSSNYGYTF. The chain combines TRBV5-1 with TRBJ1-2; D uncertain. This CDR3 has 15 residues. CDR1 and CDR2 (germline): SGHRS, YFSETQ. V was pared by 0 bases and J by 2 bases, with 11 bases between.

The chain employs TRBV6-5 and TRBJ2-1; 8 bases match TRBD1. The V gene's germline CDR1 is MNHEY and CDR2 SVGAGI. The CDR3 has 15 amino acids. The trim removed 6 bases at V and 8 bases at J, leaving 12 bases unmatched. CDR3 region: CASSDPQGALDEQFF. CDR3 DNA: TGTGCCAGCAGCGACCCCCAGGGGGCCCTCGATGAGCAGTTCTTC.

The V call is TRBV28, the J call TRBJ1-6, with D hard to call. This CDR3 has 14 residues. V was shortened by 6 bases and J by 0 bases, with 6 bases between the two germline ends. Per the germline V gene, CDR1 is MDHEN and CDR2 is SYDVKM. CDR3 DNA: TGTGCCAGCAGCCCTAGCTCCTATAATTCACCCCTCCACTTT. It is translated as CASSPSSYNSPLHF.

The V call is TRBV12-5, the J call TRBJ2-1; weak D call: TRBD1 (6 bases). V lost 8 bases to trimming and J lost 4 bases, with 12 bases between them. CDR3 length: 13 residues. Looked up from germline, CDR1 is LGHNT and CDR2 is FRNRAP. The CDR3 DNA follows: TGTGCTAGTTTGTACAGGGAATACAATGAGCAGTTCTTC. Translation: CASLYREYNEQFF.

J is TRBJ2-4 and V is TRBV4-1; D gene ambiguous. Trimming took 0 bases from V and 2 from J, leaving 23 bases between them. This CDR3 has 20 residues. Germline assignment: CDR1 MGHRA and CDR2 YSYEKL. Here the CDR3 reads CASSQDLGYSVGDPKNIQYF. The CDR3 bases are TGCGCCAGCAGCCAAGATTTAGGTTACTCTGTAGGCGATCCCAAAAACATTCAGTACTTC.

This rearrangement joins TRBV6-1 to TRBJ1-2; D perhaps matches TRBD1 (6 bases). This CDR3 contains 15 residues. Germline loops: CDR1 MNHNS, CDR2 SASEGT. The V and J ends lost 2 bases and 3 bases respectively, with 13 bases between them. The chain's CDR3 is CASSEFPRGDYGYTF. In nucleotides, the CDR3 is TGTGCCAGCAGTGAATTCCCCAGGGGAGACTATGGCTACACCTTC.

The chain couples TRBV19 to TRBJ2-3; no definite D call. The CDR3 extends over 14 amino acids. Trimming shortened V by 1 base and J by 2 bases, and 7 bases separated the two germline ends. The germline CDR1 and CDR2 sequences are LNHDA and SQIVND (reference sequence). This CDR3 is CASSIGIDTDTQYF. The DNA for the CDR3 is TGTGCCAGTAGTATAGGAATAGACACAGATACGCAGTATTTT.

The chain recombines TRBV4-2 with TRBJ2-2; either TRBD1 or TRBD2 may fit D (5 bases each). CDR1 is LGHNA, CDR2 YNFKEQ, per germline. V lost 3 bases and J lost 9, with 20 bases in between. CDR3 length: 16 residues. CDR3 region: CASSQGEILSPRELFF. Written as DNA, the CDR3 is TGTGCCAGCAGCCAGGGGGAGATCCTTTCACCGAGGGAGCTGTTTTTT.

The chain combines TRBV11-2 with TRBJ2-1; TRBD2 aligns across 7 bases. Per germline, CDR1 SGHAT and CDR2 FQNNGV. The V and J ends lost 5 bases and 8 bases, in that order; junction bases with no gene match: 12. This CDR3 has 15 amino acids. The CDR3 sequence is CASSQAGPLGDEQFF. CDR3 sequence (DNA): TGTGCCAGCAGCCAAGCGGGGCCTCTTGGGGATGAGCAGTTCTTC.